The source of this TCR delta chain is a study of gamma delta lymphoproliferative disorders and STAT genes. Whole-study results and caveats: Patient gamma repertoires clustered apart from healthy controls; delta did not. Patient-control comparisons may be limited by differing T cell maturation stages.

Sequencing used genomic DNA taken from PBMCs of patients and controls. A note on this clone: Its antigen is still unknown. TCRdb's listed protein matches a much larger clone and diverges from this DNA's translation at residue 9, likely through a read error; the protein shown comes from the DNA.

This CDR3 has 18 amino acids. Germline V lookup: CDR1 TSWWSYY, CDR2 QGS. After removal of 0 bases from V and 3 bases from J, the junction contained 12 bases not matched to a gene. TCRdb reprocessed the multiplex PCR reads through CATT. The sample lists over a thousand delta-chain clones; about 2.9% were seen once. This TCR was sampled from a human donor with gamma-delta T-cell large granular lymphocyte leukemia. The sample taken for sequencing was blood. V gene TRDV1 combines with J gene TRDJ1, with TRDD3 identical over 8 bases. The CDR3 protein is CALGELLLHSGGSDKLIF. CDR3 DNA sequence: TGTGCTCTTGGGGAACTCCTCCTACATAGTGGGGGATCCGATAAACTCATCTTT.